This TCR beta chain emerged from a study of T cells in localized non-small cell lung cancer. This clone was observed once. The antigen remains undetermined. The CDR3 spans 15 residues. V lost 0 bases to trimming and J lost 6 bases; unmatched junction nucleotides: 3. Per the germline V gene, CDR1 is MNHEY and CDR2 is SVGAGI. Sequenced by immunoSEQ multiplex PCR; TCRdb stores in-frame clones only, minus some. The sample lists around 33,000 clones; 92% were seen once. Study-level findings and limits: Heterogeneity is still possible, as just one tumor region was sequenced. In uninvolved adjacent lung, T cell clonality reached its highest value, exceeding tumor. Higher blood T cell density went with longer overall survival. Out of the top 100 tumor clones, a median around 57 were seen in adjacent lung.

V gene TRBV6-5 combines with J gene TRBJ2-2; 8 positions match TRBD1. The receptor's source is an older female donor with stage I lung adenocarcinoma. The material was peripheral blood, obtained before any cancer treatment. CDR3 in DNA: TGTGCCAGCAGTTACTCTCGGACAGGGCCCGGGGAGCTGTTTTTT. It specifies CASSYSRTGPGELFF.